The 10 T cell receptor beta chains listed next were all sequenced from one sample in a study of CD8+CD57+ T cells in acquired aplastic anemia. By flow cytometry, patients selected for sequencing had shown an expansion of CD8+CD57+ cells. Researchers used genomic DNA as the template to profile TCR beta VDJ and CDR3. TCRdb reprocessed the reads with MiXCR, giving one entry per CDR3 protein. The table has 150,000 or so distinct CDR3 sequences, more than 40% seen once. The sequenced material came from sorted CD4+, CD8+, or CD8+CD57+ T cells (not recorded which) from PBMCs. These receptors were taken from a human donor with aplastic anemia.

Sample share makes this clonotype medium-sized. This chain links TRBV29-1 with TRBJ1-1; 8 bases agree with TRBD1. CDR1 and CDR2 from the germline V gene are SQVTM and ANQGSEA. The CDR3 contains 13 residues. J was trimmed by 5 bases and V by 7 bases; bases with no gene match: 9. The CDR3 DNA sequence: TGCAGCGGCCGGACAGGGACCGGGACTGAAGCTTTCTTT. Translating it yields CSGRTGTGTEAFF.

A note on this clonotype: A much larger clone is a single base away; this may be a read error. The rearrangement uses TRBV4-2 and TRBJ2-1, with D tentatively TRBD2 (6 bases). Germline CDR1 reads LGHNA; CDR2 reads YNFKEQ. CDR3 length: 16 residues. CDR3 loop: CASSQGGPWGGDEQVF. The CDR3 nucleotides read TGTGCCAGCAGCCAAGGGGGCCCGTGGGGAGGAGATGAGCAGGTCTTC.

The chain uses TRBV2 and TRBJ1-6; weak D call: TRBD1 (5 bases). This CDR3 is 15 amino acids long. Trimming removed 6 bases from V and 7 bases from J, with 16 bases in between. Germline CDR1 reads SNHLY; CDR2 reads FYNNEI. CDR3 protein: CASSREFGSNSPLHF. In nucleotides, the CDR3 is TGTGCCAGCAGCAGGGAGTTTGGTAGCAATTCACCCCTCCACTTT.

This clonotype came up a few times. This sequence joins TRBV5-1 and TRBJ2-7; tentatively, D is TRBD1 (5 bases). Germline lookup yields CDR1 SGHRS and CDR2 YFSETQ. The CDR3 is 14 residues long. V lost 4 bases and J lost 6, with 17 bases in between. The CDR3 nucleotides read TGCGCCAGCAGCCCAGGGCAGGGCTTCGGCGAGCAGTACTTC. It yields the protein CASSPGQGFGEQYF.

This clonotype was seen repeatedly, ten times or more. This rearrangement joins TRBV2 to TRBJ2-7; 8 bases are shared with TRBD1. CDR1 and CDR2 from the germline V gene are SNHLY and FYNNEI. Trimming removed 7 bases from V and 7 bases from J; junction bases left unmatched: 12. The length of the CDR3 is 14 residues. CDR3 in DNA: TGTGCCAGCATTGGGACAGGCCGCCCTAAGGAGCAGTACTTC. Amino acids: CASIGTGRPKEQYF.

This clonotype was counted ten times or more. J is TRBJ1-1 and V is TRBV5-1; TRBD1 is a possible D gene (6 bases). The CDR3 spans 15 residues. Germline V lookup: CDR1 SGHRS, CDR2 YFSETQ. The V gene lost 7 bases and the J gene lost 1 base, with 17 bases spanning the gap. This CDR3 reads CASALSGTQNTEAFF. CDR3 coding DNA: TGCGCCAGCGCTCTATCCGGGACACAGAACACTGAAGCTTTCTTT.

Comments on this clonotype: A read error may produce the germline difference seen at one junction end. This chain connects TRBV20-1 to TRBJ2-7; TRBD2 is a possible D gene (7 bases). The CDR3 is made up of 14 amino acids. Germline-derived CDR1 and CDR2 are DFQATT and SNEGSKA (reference sequence). CDR3 DNA sequence: TGCAGTGCCAGGGGACTTGGGGGGGCCTACGAACAGTACTTC. It is translated as CSARGLGGAYEQYF.

This clonotype was picked up many times. J is TRBJ2-4 and V is TRBV2; D is ambiguous. CDR1 is SNHLY, CDR2 FYNNEI, per germline. Trimming left V 7 bases short and J 0 bases short, with 16 bases between. This CDR3 region has 16 residues. The CDR3 sequence is CASIPDTPIAKNIQYF. CDR3 DNA sequence: TGTGCCAGCATCCCCGACACCCCCATAGCCAAAAACATTCAGTACTTC.

The chain couples TRBV2 to TRBJ1-2, with TRBD1 matching 10 bases. The CDR3 is 15 residues long. Unmatched junction bases numbered 6, after V lost 5 bases and J lost 3 bases. Germline assignment: CDR1 SNHLY and CDR2 FYNNEI. CDR3 DNA sequence: TGTGCCAGCAGTACCGACAGGGGGCGGGACTATGGCTACACCTTC. Protein: CASSTDRGRDYGYTF. The variable domain in full, completed from reference TRBV2 and TRBJ1-2, reads EPEVTQTPSHQVTQMGQEVILRCVPISNHLYFYWYRQILGQKVEFLVSFYNNEISEKSEIFDDQFSVERPDGSNFTLKIRSTKLEDSAMYFCASSTDRGRDYGYTFGSGTRLTVV.

In nucleotides, the CDR3 is TGTGCCAGCGCCGGGGGCCAGCTATTCAATCAGCCCCAGCATTTT. It is translated as CASAGGQLFNQPQHF. V is TRBV7-9 and J is TRBJ1-5; D might be TRBD1 (6 bases). Trimming left V 8 bases short and J 3 bases short, with 17 bases between. The CDR3 runs to 15 residues. Germline V gene lookup returns CDR1 SEHNR and CDR2 FQNEAQ (reference sequence).